This T cell receptor (beta chain) was sequenced in a study of T cells after yellow fever vaccination. A universal primer site and UMIs were added as TCR cDNA was made by 5'RACE template switching. MiXCR, run by TCRdb on the 5' RACE reads, gives a single entry per CDR3 protein. This table holds about 430,000 distinct CDR3 sequences, approximately 18% found once. The sample holds a few counts of this clonotype. Its antigen is as yet unknown. Overall study findings and caveats: Although the secondary response was weaker, it peaked faster, at day 5 versus 15.

The sequencing used PBMCs, collected before the yellow fever booster vaccination. This receptor was obtained from a man aged 18 to 35 who received the YFV17D yellow fever vaccine.

Here the CDR3 DNA reads TGTGCCAGCTCACCCGGGAGGGATAGCAATCAGCCCCAGCATTTT. It encodes CASSPGRDSNQPQHF. The J gene is TRBJ1-5, the V gene TRBV18; D is unresolved. In germline, CDR1 is KGHSH, CDR2 LQKENI. This CDR3 spans 15 amino acids. V lost 3 bases and J lost 0, with 9 bases in between. Together with reference TRBV18 and TRBJ1-5, the CDR3 gives the full variable domain: NAGVMQNPRHLVRRRGQEARLRCSPMKGHSHVYWYRQLPEEGLKFMVYLQKENIIDESGMPKERFSAEFPKEGPSILRIQQVVRGDSAAYFCASSPGRDSNQPQHFGDGTRLSIL.